This T cell receptor (beta chain) derives from a study of T cells in tuberculosis. Study details: Sequenced TCRs come from CD1B-GMM tetramer-binding T cells.

This CDR3 spans 14 amino acids. With V trimmed by 5 bases and J by 5 bases, 5 bases remained unmatched. Germline V lookup: CDR1 SGHTA, CDR2 FQGNSA. Measured with immunoSEQ multiplex PCR; TCRdb has only the in-frame clones, and not every one. Of approximately 30,000 clones listed, about 97% are singletons. This clonotype was obtained from a donor aged 10-29 years with latent tuberculosis or without tuberculosis infection. The rearrangement links TRBV7-2 to TRBJ2-7; 11 bases agree with TRBD1. The sequenced sample was PBMCs. The CDR3 protein is CASSRDRGVHEQYF. Written as DNA, the CDR3 is TGTGCCAGCAGCCGGGACAGGGGGGTTCACGAGCAGTACTTC.